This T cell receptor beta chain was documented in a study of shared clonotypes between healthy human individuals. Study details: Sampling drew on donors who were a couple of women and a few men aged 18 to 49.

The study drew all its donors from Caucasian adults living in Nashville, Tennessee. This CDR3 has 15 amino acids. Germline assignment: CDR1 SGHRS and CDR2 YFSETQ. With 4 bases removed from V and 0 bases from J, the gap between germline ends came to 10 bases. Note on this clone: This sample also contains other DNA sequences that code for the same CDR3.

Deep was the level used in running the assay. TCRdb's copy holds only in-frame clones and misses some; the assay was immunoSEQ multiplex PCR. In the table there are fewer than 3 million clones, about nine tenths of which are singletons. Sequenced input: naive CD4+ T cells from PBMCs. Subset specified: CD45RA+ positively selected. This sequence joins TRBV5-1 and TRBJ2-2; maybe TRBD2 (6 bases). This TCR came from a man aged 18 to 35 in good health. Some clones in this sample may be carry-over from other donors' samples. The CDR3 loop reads CASSLPGANTGELFF. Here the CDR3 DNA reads TGCGCCAGCAGCCTCCCGGGAGCGAACACCGGGGAGCTGTTTTTT.